This T cell receptor (beta chain) originates from a study of blood T cells in healthy people across ages. As to this clonotype: The antigen is not known.

This CDR3 is built from 17 residues. Germline trimming cut 0 bases from V and 1 base from J; bases unmatched to any gene: 6. Germline lookup yields CDR1 LGHDT and CDR2 YNNKEL (reference sequence). Overall study findings and caveats: Nothing was known about donor CMV status, and this possibly confounded expanded clonotype changes.

Healthy Russian Caucasian donors spanned ages about 6 to 100 years. Every sample yielded at least 6 million isolated PBMCs. Together with a sample-barcoded 5' primer, a J-beta primer mix was included in a second PCR lasting 7 to 11 cycles. Individual samples furnished no less than 2.5 million CDR3-containing paired-end reads apiece. In TCRdb, the 5' RACE reads were re-called with MiXCR into one record per CDR3 protein. This table has 700,000 to 850,000 distinct CDR3 sequences, 30% to 45% appearing once. The source of this sequence is a man between 18 and 35 years old in good health. The sequenced material came from blood. The chain joins TRBV3-1 to TRBJ2-3; TRBD2 matches 8 bases. The CDR3 loop is CASSQEVGTRRTDTQYF. The DNA of the CDR3 is TGTGCCAGCAGCCAAGAAGTGGGGACTAGACGCACAGATACGCAGTATTTT.